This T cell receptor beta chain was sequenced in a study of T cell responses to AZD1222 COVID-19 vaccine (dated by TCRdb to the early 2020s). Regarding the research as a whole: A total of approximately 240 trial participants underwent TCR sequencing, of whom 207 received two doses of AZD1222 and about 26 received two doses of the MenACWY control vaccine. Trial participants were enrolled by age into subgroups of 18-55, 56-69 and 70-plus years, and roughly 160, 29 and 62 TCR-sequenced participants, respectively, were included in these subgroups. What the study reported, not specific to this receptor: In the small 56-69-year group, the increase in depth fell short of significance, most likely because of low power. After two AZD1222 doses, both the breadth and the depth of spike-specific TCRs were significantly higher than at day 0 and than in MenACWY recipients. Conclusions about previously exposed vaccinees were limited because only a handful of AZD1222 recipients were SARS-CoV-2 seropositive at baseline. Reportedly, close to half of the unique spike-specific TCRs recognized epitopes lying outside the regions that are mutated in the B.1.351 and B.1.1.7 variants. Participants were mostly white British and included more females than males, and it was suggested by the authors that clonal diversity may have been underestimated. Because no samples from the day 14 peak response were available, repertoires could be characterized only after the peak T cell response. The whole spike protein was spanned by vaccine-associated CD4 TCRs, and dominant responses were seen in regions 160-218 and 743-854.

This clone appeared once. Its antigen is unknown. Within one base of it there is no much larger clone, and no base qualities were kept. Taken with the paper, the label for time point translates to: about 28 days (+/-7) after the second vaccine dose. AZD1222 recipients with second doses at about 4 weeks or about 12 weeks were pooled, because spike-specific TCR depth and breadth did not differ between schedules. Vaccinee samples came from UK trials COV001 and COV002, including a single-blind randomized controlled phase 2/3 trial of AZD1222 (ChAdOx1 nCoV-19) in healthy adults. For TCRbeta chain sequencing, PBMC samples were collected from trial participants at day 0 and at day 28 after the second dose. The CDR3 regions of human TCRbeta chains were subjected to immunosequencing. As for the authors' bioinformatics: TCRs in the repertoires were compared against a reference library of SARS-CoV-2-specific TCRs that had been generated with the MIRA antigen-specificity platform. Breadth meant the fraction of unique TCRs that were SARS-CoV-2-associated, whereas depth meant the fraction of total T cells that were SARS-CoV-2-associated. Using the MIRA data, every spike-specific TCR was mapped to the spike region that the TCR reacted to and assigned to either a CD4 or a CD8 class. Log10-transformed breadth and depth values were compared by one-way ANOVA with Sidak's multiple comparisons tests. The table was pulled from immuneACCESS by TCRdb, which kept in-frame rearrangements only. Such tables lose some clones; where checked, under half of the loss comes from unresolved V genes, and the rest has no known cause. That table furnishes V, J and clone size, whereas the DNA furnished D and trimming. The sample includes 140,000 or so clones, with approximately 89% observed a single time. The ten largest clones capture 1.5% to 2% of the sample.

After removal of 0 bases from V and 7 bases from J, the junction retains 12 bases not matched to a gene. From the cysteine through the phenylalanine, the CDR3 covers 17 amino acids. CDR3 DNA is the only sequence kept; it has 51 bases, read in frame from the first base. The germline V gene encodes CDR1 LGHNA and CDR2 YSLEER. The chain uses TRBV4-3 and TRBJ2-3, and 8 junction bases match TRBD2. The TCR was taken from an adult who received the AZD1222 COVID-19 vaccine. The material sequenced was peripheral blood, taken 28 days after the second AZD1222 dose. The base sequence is TGCGCCAGCAGCCAAGAACGAGCGGGACTAGGGGTGTATACGCAGTATTTT. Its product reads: CASSQERAGLGVYTQYF.